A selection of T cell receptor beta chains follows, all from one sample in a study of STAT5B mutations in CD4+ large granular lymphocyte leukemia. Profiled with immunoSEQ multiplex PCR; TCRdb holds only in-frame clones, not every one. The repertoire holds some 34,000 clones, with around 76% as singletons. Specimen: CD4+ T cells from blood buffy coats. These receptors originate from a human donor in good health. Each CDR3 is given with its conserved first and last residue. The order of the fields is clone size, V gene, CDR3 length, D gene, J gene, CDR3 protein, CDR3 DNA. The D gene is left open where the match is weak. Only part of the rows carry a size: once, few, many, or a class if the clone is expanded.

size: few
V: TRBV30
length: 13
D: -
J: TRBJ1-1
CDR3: CAWSVNWDTEAFF
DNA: TGTGCCTGGAGTGTTAATTGGGACACTGAAGCTTTCTTT

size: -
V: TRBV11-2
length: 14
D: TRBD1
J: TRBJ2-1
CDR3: CASSPLDRVGEQFF
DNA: TGTGCCAGCAGCCCCCTGGACAGGGTCGGGGAGCAGTTCTTC

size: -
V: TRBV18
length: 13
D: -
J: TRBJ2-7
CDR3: CASSDSTRYEQYF
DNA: TGTGCCAGCTCCGATTCGACACGCTACGAGCAGTACTTC

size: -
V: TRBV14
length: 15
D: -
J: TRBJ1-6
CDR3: CASSQDGAGTSPLHF
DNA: TGTGCCAGCAGCCAAGATGGGGCAGGGACCTCACCCCTCCACTTT

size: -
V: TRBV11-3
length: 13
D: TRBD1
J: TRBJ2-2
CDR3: CASTSGQGGMLFF
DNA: TGTGCCAGCACCTCCGGACAGGGCGGTATGCTGTTTTTT

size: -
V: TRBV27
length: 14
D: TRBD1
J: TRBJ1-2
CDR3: CASSFRGVSYGYTF
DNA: TGTGCCAGCAGTTTCAGGGGGGTGAGCTATGGCTACACCTTC

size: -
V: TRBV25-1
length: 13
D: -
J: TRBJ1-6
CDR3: CASSDREDSPLHF
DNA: TGTGCCAGCAGTGACCGGGAAGATTCACCCCTCCACTTT

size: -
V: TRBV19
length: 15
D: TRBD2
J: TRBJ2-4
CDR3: CASSTKTSGRSIQYF
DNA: TGTGCCAGTAGTACAAAGACTAGCGGGAGGTCCATTCAGTACTTC

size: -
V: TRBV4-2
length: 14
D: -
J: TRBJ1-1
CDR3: CASSQDYRNTEAFF
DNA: TGTGCCAGCAGCCAAGATTACCGGAACACTGAAGCTTTCTTT

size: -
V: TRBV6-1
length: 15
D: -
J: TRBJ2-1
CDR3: CASSDVDTGSKEQFF
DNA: TGTGCCAGCAGTGATGTTGACACCGGGTCAAAAGAGCAGTTCTTC

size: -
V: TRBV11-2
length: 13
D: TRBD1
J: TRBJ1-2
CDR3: CASSQDRVYGYTF
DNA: TGTGCCAGCAGCCAGGACAGGGTCTATGGCTACACCTTC

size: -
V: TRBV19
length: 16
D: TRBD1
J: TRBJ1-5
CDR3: CASSPWTGGGNQPQHF
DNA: TGTGCCAGTAGTCCCTGGACAGGGGGAGGTAATCAGCCCCAGCATTTT

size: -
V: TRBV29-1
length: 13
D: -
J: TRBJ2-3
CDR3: CSVDSGVTDTQYF
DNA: TGCAGCGTTGATTCCGGGGTCACAGATACGCAGTATTTT

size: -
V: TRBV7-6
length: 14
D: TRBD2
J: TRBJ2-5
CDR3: CASNAGGPYETQYF
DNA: TGTGCCAGCAACGCGGGGGGGCCTTACGAGACCCAGTACTTC

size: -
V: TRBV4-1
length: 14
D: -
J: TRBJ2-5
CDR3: CASSLTPGRETQYF
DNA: TGCGCCAGCAGCCTGACCCCGGGGCGAGAGACCCAGTACTTC

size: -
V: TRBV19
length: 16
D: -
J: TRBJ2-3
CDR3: CASSIEADQSTDTQYF
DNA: TGTGCCAGTAGTATAGAGGCAGACCAAAGCACAGATACGCAGTATTTT

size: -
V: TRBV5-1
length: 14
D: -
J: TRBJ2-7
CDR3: CASSLGGMGHEQYF
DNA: TGCGCCAGCAGCTTGGGGGGCATGGGGCACGAGCAGTACTTC

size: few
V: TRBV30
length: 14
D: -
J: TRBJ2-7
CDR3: CAWSGGTYRGEQYF
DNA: TGTGCCTGGAGTGGGGGGACCTACCGGGGTGAGCAGTACTTC

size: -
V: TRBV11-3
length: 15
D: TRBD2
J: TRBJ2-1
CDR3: CASSLNSGGANEQFF
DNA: TGTGCCAGCAGCCTAAATAGCGGGGGGGCCAATGAGCAGTTCTTC

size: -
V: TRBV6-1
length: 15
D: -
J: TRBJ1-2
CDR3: CASNLRDREFYGYTF
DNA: TGTGCCAGCAACCTCCGGGACCGCGAGTTCTATGGCTACACCTTC

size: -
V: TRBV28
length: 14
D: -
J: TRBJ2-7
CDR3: CASSTPGGFYEQYF
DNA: TGTGCCAGCAGTACCCCTGGGGGGTTCTACGAGCAGTACTTC

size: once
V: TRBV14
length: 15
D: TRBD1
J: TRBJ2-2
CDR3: CASSPTGPNTGELFF
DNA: TGTGCCAGCAGCCCGACAGGGCCGAACACCGGGGAGCTGTTTTTT

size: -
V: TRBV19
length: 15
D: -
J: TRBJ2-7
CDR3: CASSIGPGKGYEQYF
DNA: TGTGCCAGTAGTATAGGCCCGGGTAAAGGCTACGAGCAGTACTTC